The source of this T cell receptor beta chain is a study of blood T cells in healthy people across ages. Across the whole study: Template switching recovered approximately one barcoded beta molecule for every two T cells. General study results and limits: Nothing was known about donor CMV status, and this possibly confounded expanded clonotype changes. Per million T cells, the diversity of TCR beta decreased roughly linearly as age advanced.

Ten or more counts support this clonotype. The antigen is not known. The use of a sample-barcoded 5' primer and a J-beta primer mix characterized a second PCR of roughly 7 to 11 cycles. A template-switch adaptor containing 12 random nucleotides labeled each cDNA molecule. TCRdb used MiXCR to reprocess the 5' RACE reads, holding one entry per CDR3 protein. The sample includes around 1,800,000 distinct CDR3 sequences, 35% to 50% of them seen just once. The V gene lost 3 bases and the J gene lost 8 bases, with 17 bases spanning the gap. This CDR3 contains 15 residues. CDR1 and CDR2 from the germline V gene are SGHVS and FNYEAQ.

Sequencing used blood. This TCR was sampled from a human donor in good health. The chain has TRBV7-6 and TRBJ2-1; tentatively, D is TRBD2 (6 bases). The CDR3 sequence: CASSFGRKPGDEQFF. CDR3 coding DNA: TGTGCCAGCAGCTTTGGTCGGAAGCCGGGGGATGAGCAGTTCTTC. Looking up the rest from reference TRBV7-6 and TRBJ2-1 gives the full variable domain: GAGVSQSPRYKVTKRGQDVALRCDPISGHVSLYWYRQALGQGPEFLTYFNYEAQQDKSGLPNDRFSAERPEGSISTLTIQRTEQRDSAMYRCASSFGRKPGDEQFFGPGTRLTVL.